A selection of T cell receptor beta chains follows, all from one sample in a study of human T cells and chemical hapten exposure. TCRdb re-analysed the 5' RACE reads in MiXCR, keeping a single row per CDR3 protein. The sample shows about 80,000 distinct CDR3 sequences, roughly 8% of them seen only once. The receptors shown here come from a male donor in good health. The CDR3 runs from the conserved cysteine through the conserved F or W. D genes are given only for firm matches. The size field is filled for only some rows; it gives once, few, many or a size class.

clone_size: many; j_call: TRBJ2-7; d_call: TRBD1; v_call: TRBV7-2; cdr3_aa: CASSLGQGTEQYF; cdr3_nt: TGTGCCAGCAGCCTGGGACAGGGTACGGAGCAGTACTTC
clone_size: NA; j_call: TRBJ1-3; d_call: NA; v_call: TRBV5-4; cdr3_aa: CASSLQGPPGNTIYF; cdr3_nt: TGTGCCAGCAGCCTACAGGGACCCCCTGGAAACACCATATATTTT
clone_size: NA; j_call: TRBJ2-3; d_call: NA; v_call: TRBV14; cdr3_aa: CASSQWSSAGKSTDTQYF; cdr3_nt: TGTGCCAGCAGCCAATGGTCCTCCGCCGGGAAGAGCACAGATACGCAGTATTTT
clone_size: many; j_call: TRBJ2-3; d_call: TRBD2; v_call: TRBV10-3; cdr3_aa: CAISKTSGGTDTQYF; cdr3_nt: TGTGCCATCAGCAAAACTAGCGGAGGCACAGATACGCAGTATTTT
clone_size: medium-sized; j_call: TRBJ1-1; d_call: NA; v_call: TRBV10-2; cdr3_aa: CASSSGATEAFF; cdr3_nt: TGCGCCAGCAGTAGCGGGGCCACTGAAGCTTTCTTT
clone_size: many; j_call: TRBJ2-2; d_call: NA; v_call: TRBV20-1; cdr3_aa: CSARWGQANTGELFF; cdr3_nt: TGCAGTGCTAGATGGGGCCAAGCGAACACCGGGGAGCTGTTTTTT
clone_size: many; j_call: TRBJ2-3; d_call: TRBD2; v_call: TRBV7-2; cdr3_aa: CASSLVGGLAGGPTDTQYF; cdr3_nt: TGTGCCAGCAGCTTAGTAGGGGGACTAGCGGGGGGGCCAACAGATACGCAGTATTTT
clone_size: many; j_call: TRBJ2-5; d_call: TRBD1; v_call: TRBV5-1; cdr3_aa: CASRSGTGGETQYF; cdr3_nt: TGCGCCAGCAGATCCGGGACAGGAGGGGAGACCCAGTACTTC
clone_size: NA; j_call: TRBJ1-6; d_call: TRBD1; v_call: TRBV6-1; cdr3_aa: CASGRPGQYSSPLHF; cdr3_nt: TGTGCCAGCGGCAGACCGGGACAGTATAGTTCACCCCTCCACTTT
clone_size: NA; j_call: TRBJ2-5; d_call: TRBD1; v_call: TRBV5-1; cdr3_aa: CASSLLTGNQETQYF; cdr3_nt: TGCGCCAGCAGCTTGCTGACAGGGAACCAAGAGACCCAGTACTTC
clone_size: few; j_call: TRBJ1-5; d_call: TRBD1; v_call: TRBV20-1; cdr3_aa: CSARGDRQSPQHF; cdr3_nt: TGCAGTGCTAGGGGGGACAGGCAATCCCCCCAGCATTTT
clone_size: few; j_call: TRBJ2-7; d_call: NA; v_call: TRBV9; cdr3_aa: CASSPDGGADDEQYF; cdr3_nt: TGTGCCAGCAGCCCGGATGGGGGGGCGGACGACGAGCAGTACTTC
clone_size: NA; j_call: TRBJ2-2; d_call: NA; v_call: TRBV10-3; cdr3_aa: CAGGDPNTGELFF; cdr3_nt: TGTGCCGGCGGGGATCCGAACACCGGGGAGCTGTTTTTT
clone_size: many; j_call: TRBJ2-3; d_call: TRBD1; v_call: TRBV13; cdr3_aa: CASSKRGRADTQYF; cdr3_nt: TGTGCCAGCAGCAAGAGGGGGCGAGCAGATACGCAGTATTTT
clone_size: NA; j_call: TRBJ2-3; d_call: NA; v_call: TRBV14; cdr3_aa: CASSQDYGLDTDTQYF; cdr3_nt: TGTGCCAGCAGCCAAGATTACGGGCTAGACACAGATACGCAGTATTTT
clone_size: many; j_call: TRBJ2-3; d_call: TRBD2; v_call: TRBV27; cdr3_aa: CASTQRESRDTQYF; cdr3_nt: TGTGCCAGCACCCAGCGGGAGTCTAGAGATACGCAGTATTTT
clone_size: few; j_call: TRBJ2-6; d_call: NA; v_call: TRBV6-2/TRBV6-3; cdr3_aa: CASSHDTGANVLTF; cdr3_nt: TGTGCCAGCAGTCATGACACTGGGGCCAACGTCCTGACTTTC
clone_size: NA; j_call: TRBJ1-1; d_call: NA; v_call: TRBV6-5; cdr3_aa: CASKGSVSEAFF; cdr3_nt: TGTGCCAGCAAAGGGAGTGTCAGTGAAGCTTTCTTT
clone_size: many; j_call: TRBJ2-7; d_call: NA; v_call: TRBV11-2; cdr3_aa: CASSLVSFPDEQYF; cdr3_nt: TGTGCCAGCAGCTTAGTTAGCTTCCCCGACGAGCAGTACTTC
clone_size: many; j_call: TRBJ2-1; d_call: TRBD2; v_call: TRBV11-1; cdr3_aa: CASSFAAGSGNEQFF; cdr3_nt: TGTGCCAGCAGCTTCGCAGCGGGGTCTGGGAATGAGCAGTTCTTC
clone_size: NA; j_call: TRBJ2-7; d_call: NA; v_call: TRBV11-2; cdr3_aa: CASSLSRVAYEQYF; cdr3_nt: TGTGCCAGCAGCTTATCTCGCGTGGCCTACGAGCAGTACTTC
clone_size: few; j_call: TRBJ1-5; d_call: NA; v_call: TRBV15; cdr3_aa: CATSSQGFSNQPQHF; cdr3_nt: TGTGCCACCAGCAGCCAGGGATTTAGCAATCAGCCCCAGCATTTT
clone_size: NA; j_call: TRBJ2-1; d_call: NA; v_call: TRBV9; cdr3_aa: CASSVEGNEQFF; cdr3_nt: TGTGCCAGCAGCGTAGAAGGAAATGAGCAGTTCTTC
clone_size: NA; j_call: TRBJ2-1; d_call: NA; v_call: TRBV12-3/TRBV12-4; cdr3_aa: CASSPRAGEQFF; cdr3_nt: TGTGCCAGCAGCCCCCGGGCGGGTGAGCAGTTCTTC
clone_size: NA; j_call: TRBJ1-1; d_call: TRBD1; v_call: TRBV5-1; cdr3_aa: CASSVDRGVAEAFF; cdr3_nt: TGCGCCAGCAGCGTGGACAGGGGGGTAGCTGAAGCTTTCTTT
clone_size: NA; j_call: TRBJ1-1; d_call: TRBD1; v_call: TRBV2; cdr3_aa: CASSDRGLDTEAFF; cdr3_nt: TGTGCCAGCAGTGACAGGGGGCTTGACACTGAAGCTTTCTTT
clone_size: many; j_call: TRBJ1-5; d_call: NA; v_call: TRBV5-1; cdr3_aa: CASSWDSNQPQHF; cdr3_nt: TGCGCCAGCAGTTGGGACAGCAATCAGCCCCAGCATTTT
clone_size: NA; j_call: TRBJ1-4; d_call: TRBD1; v_call: TRBV6-5; cdr3_aa: CASSYQGQSDKGEKLFF; cdr3_nt: TGTGCCAGCAGTTACCAGGGACAGAGCGACAAGGGAGAAAAACTGTTTTTT
clone_size: NA; j_call: TRBJ2-3; d_call: NA; v_call: TRBV24-1; cdr3_aa: CATSQGVSDTQYF; cdr3_nt: TGTGCCACCAGTCAGGGTGTGTCAGATACGCAGTATTTT
clone_size: few; j_call: TRBJ2-1; d_call: NA; v_call: TRBV20-1; cdr3_aa: CSATTRDRYNEQFF; cdr3_nt: TGCAGTGCTACGACCAGGGACCGGTACAATGAGCAGTTCTTC
clone_size: NA; j_call: TRBJ2-5; d_call: NA; v_call: TRBV13; cdr3_aa: CASSLRRAQETQYF; cdr3_nt: TGTGCCAGCAGCTTACGGCGGGCCCAAGAGACCCAGTACTTC
clone_size: many; j_call: TRBJ1-6; d_call: NA; v_call: TRBV4-2; cdr3_aa: CASSQDRGDSPLHF; cdr3_nt: TGTGCCAGCAGCCAAGACAGGGGTGATTCACCCCTCCACTTT
clone_size: few; j_call: TRBJ1-1; d_call: TRBD1; v_call: TRBV20-1; cdr3_aa: CSARDSSTGAGTEAFF; cdr3_nt: TGCAGTGCTAGAGATTCCTCGACAGGGGCTGGGACTGAAGCTTTCTTT
clone_size: many; j_call: TRBJ2-7; d_call: TRBD2; v_call: TRBV20-1; cdr3_aa: CSARDNGRLGEQYF; cdr3_nt: TGCAGTGCTAGAGATAACGGGAGGTTAGGCGAGCAGTACTTC
clone_size: many; j_call: TRBJ2-3; d_call: TRBD2; v_call: TRBV10-2; cdr3_aa: CASGGTSGSADTQYF; cdr3_nt: TGCGCCAGCGGGGGGACTAGCGGGAGCGCAGATACGCAGTATTTT
clone_size: many; j_call: TRBJ1-1; d_call: NA; v_call: TRBV7-9; cdr3_aa: CASREEAVEAFF; cdr3_nt: TGTGCCAGCCGCGAGGAAGCAGTCGAAGCTTTCTTT
clone_size: few; j_call: TRBJ1-4; d_call: NA; v_call: TRBV10-3; cdr3_aa: CAISEGAATNEKLFF; cdr3_nt: TGTGCCATCAGTGAGGGGGCTGCAACTAATGAAAAACTGTTTTTT
clone_size: many; j_call: TRBJ2-1; d_call: NA; v_call: TRBV2; cdr3_aa: CALQPVGVHDKFF; cdr3_nt: TGTGCCCTTCAACCCGTTGGGGTACATGACAAGTTCTTC
clone_size: many; j_call: TRBJ2-1; d_call: NA; v_call: TRBV18; cdr3_aa: CASSPLNSRNEQFF; cdr3_nt: TGTGCCAGCTCACCACTAAACAGTCGCAATGAGCAGTTCTTC
clone_size: few; j_call: TRBJ1-3; d_call: TRBD1; v_call: TRBV6-6; cdr3_aa: CASREDRGSGNTIYF; cdr3_nt: TGTGCCAGCAGGGAAGACAGGGGCTCTGGAAACACCATATATTTT
clone_size: NA; j_call: TRBJ2-2; d_call: NA; v_call: TRBV14; cdr3_aa: CASSPNRQAINTGELFF; cdr3_nt: TGTGCCAGCAGCCCAAATAGGCAGGCGATTAACACCGGGGAGCTGTTTTTT
clone_size: NA; j_call: TRBJ2-7; d_call: TRBD2; v_call: TRBV18; cdr3_aa: CASSQDSLAGVQQYF; cdr3_nt: TGTGCCAGCTCACAGGATAGTCTAGCGGGAGTGCAGCAGTACTTC
clone_size: many; j_call: TRBJ2-7; d_call: TRBD2; v_call: TRBV7-9; cdr3_aa: CASEVAGGYEQYF; cdr3_nt: TGTGCCAGCGAGGTAGCGGGAGGCTACGAGCAGTACTTC
clone_size: NA; j_call: TRBJ2-3; d_call: NA; v_call: TRBV5-1; cdr3_aa: CASSLAVGRTDTQYF; cdr3_nt: TGCGCCAGCAGCTTGGCAGTGGGACGCACAGATACGCAGTATTTT
clone_size: many; j_call: TRBJ2-5; d_call: NA; v_call: TRBV10-3; cdr3_aa: CAISERRGGRAETQYF; cdr3_nt: TGTGCCATCAGTGAGCGGAGAGGGGGGAGGGCTGAGACCCAGTACTTC
clone_size: few; j_call: TRBJ1-5; d_call: TRBD1; v_call: TRBV5-1; cdr3_aa: CASSLGQGGQPQHF; cdr3_nt: TGCGCCAGCAGCTTAGGACAGGGCGGGCAGCCCCAGCATTTT
clone_size: many; j_call: TRBJ2-3; d_call: TRBD1; v_call: TRBV2; cdr3_aa: CASSGIGDRRSTDTQYF; cdr3_nt: TGTGCCAGCAGTGGAATCGGGGACAGAAGAAGCACAGATACGCAGTATTTT
clone_size: many; j_call: TRBJ2-7; d_call: NA; v_call: TRBV12-3/TRBV12-4; cdr3_aa: CASTFARGYEQYF; cdr3_nt: TGTGCCAGCACTTTTGCCAGGGGCTACGAGCAGTACTTC
clone_size: NA; j_call: TRBJ1-5; d_call: TRBD1; v_call: TRBV12-3/TRBV12-4; cdr3_aa: CASSSRQGSQPQHF; cdr3_nt: TGTGCCAGCAGTTCTCGACAGGGGAGCCAGCCCCAGCATTTT
clone_size: many; j_call: TRBJ2-5; d_call: NA; v_call: TRBV6-6; cdr3_aa: CASTLGGPQETQYF; cdr3_nt: TGTGCCAGCACCTTAGGCGGTCCTCAAGAGACCCAGTACTTC
clone_size: NA; j_call: TRBJ2-5; d_call: NA; v_call: TRBV18; cdr3_aa: CASSPPGQTETQYF; cdr3_nt: TGTGCCAGCTCACCACCGGGTCAGACGGAGACCCAGTACTTC
clone_size: many; j_call: TRBJ2-1; d_call: TRBD1; v_call: TRBV29-1; cdr3_aa: CSAGQGEYNEQFF; cdr3_nt: TGCAGCGCGGGACAGGGGGAATACAATGAGCAGTTCTTC
clone_size: NA; j_call: TRBJ2-5; d_call: TRBD1; v_call: TRBV2; cdr3_aa: CASGDRGETQYF; cdr3_nt: TGTGCCAGCGGAGACAGGGGAGAGACCCAGTACTTC
clone_size: few; j_call: TRBJ2-7; d_call: NA; v_call: TRBV12-3/TRBV12-4; cdr3_aa: CASRAPGHEQYF; cdr3_nt: TGTGCCAGCAGAGCGCCGGGCCACGAGCAGTACTTC
clone_size: NA; j_call: TRBJ1-3; d_call: TRBD1; v_call: TRBV10-3; cdr3_aa: CAIRPDRSGNTIYF; cdr3_nt: TGTGCCATCAGGCCGGACAGGTCGGGAAACACCATATATTTT
clone_size: many; j_call: TRBJ2-7; d_call: TRBD1; v_call: TRBV9; cdr3_aa: CASSGTPGGNEQYF; cdr3_nt: TGTGCCAGCAGCGGTACCCCAGGGGGCAACGAGCAGTACTTC
clone_size: many; j_call: TRBJ2-7; d_call: TRBD2; v_call: TRBV6-1; cdr3_aa: CASPRTSGNPLEQYF; cdr3_nt: TGTGCCAGCCCAAGGACTAGCGGGAACCCTCTCGAGCAGTACTTC
clone_size: NA; j_call: TRBJ1-3; d_call: NA; v_call: TRBV6-5; cdr3_aa: CASRRAQGPGNTIYF; cdr3_nt: TGTGCCAGCAGACGGGCGCAGGGTCCTGGAAACACCATATATTTT
clone_size: many; j_call: TRBJ2-5; d_call: TRBD2; v_call: TRBV7-9; cdr3_aa: CASSSTSGRVQETQYF; cdr3_nt: TGTGCCAGCAGCTCCACTAGCGGGAGGGTTCAAGAGACCCAGTACTTC
clone_size: NA; j_call: TRBJ2-1; d_call: TRBD2; v_call: TRBV10-3; cdr3_aa: CAISDSGRASNEQFF; cdr3_nt: TGTGCCATCAGTGACAGCGGGAGGGCCTCCAATGAGCAGTTCTTC